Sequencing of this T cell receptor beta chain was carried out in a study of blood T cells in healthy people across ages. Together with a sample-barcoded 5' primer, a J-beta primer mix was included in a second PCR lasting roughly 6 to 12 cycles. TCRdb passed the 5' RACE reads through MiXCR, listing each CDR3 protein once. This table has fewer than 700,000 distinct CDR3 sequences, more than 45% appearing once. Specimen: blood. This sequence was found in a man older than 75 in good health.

The DNA of the CDR3 is TGTGCCAGCAGTAAGGACGCCGGGGGCACTGAAGCTTTCTTT. Translating it yields CASSKDAGGTEAFF. This rearrangement joins TRBV12-3 or TRBV12-4 to TRBJ1-1; D possibly corresponds to TRBD1 (5 bases). V was clipped by 5 bases and J by 4 bases, with 14 bases between them. The length of the CDR3 is 14 residues.